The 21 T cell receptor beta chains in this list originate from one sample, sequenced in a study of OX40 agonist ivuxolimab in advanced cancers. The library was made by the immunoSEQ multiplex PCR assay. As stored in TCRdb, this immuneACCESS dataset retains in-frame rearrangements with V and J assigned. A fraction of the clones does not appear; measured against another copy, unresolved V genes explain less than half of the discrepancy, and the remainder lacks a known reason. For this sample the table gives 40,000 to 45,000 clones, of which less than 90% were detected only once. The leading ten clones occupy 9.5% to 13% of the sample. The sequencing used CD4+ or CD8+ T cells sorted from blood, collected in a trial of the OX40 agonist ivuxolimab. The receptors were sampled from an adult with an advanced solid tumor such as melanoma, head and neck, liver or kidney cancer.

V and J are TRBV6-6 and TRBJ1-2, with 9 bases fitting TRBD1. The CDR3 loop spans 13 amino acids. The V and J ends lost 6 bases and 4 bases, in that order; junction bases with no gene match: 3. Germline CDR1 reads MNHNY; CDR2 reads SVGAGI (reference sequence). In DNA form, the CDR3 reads TGTGCCAGCAGGGGGACAGGGCCCTATGGCTACACCTTC. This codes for CASRGTGPYGYTF.

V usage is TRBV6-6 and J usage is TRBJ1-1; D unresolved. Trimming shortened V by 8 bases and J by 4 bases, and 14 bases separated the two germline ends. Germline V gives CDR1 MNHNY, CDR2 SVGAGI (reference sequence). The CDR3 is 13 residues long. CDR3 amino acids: CASLDGLVTEAFF. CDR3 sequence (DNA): TGTGCCAGCCTCGACGGGCTGGTCACTGAAGCTTTCTTT.

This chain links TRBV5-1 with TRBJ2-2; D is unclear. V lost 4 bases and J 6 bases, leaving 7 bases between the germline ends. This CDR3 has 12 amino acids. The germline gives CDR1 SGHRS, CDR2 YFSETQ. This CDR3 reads CASSLRPGELFF. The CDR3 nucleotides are TGCGCCAGCAGCCTTCGGCCCGGGGAGCTGTTTTTT.

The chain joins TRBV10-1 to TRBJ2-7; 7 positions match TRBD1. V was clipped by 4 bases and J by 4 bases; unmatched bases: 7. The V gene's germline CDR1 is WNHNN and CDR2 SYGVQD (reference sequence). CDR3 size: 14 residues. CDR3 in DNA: TGCGCCAGCAGTGTGGGTAGGGGGCGATACGAGCAGTACTTC. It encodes CASSVGRGRYEQYF.

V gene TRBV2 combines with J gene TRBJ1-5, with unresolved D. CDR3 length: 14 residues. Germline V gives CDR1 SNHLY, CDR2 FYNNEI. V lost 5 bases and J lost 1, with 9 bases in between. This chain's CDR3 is CASSTVGSNQPQHF. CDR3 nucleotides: TGTGCCAGCAGTACCGTTGGAAGCAATCAGCCCCAGCATTTT.

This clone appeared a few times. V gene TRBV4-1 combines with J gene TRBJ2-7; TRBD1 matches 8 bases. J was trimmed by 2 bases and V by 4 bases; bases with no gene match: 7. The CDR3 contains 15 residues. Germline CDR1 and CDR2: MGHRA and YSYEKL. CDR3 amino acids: CASSPSGQGPYEQYF. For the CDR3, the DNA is TGCGCCAGCAGCCCCTCCGGACAGGGCCCCTACGAGCAGTACTTC.

The CDR3 protein is CAISDKLAGMNTEAFF. As DNA, the CDR3 is TGTGCCATCAGTGATAAATTGGCCGGGATGAACACTGAAGCTTTCTTT. The V gene is TRBV10-3, the J gene TRBJ1-1, with D uncertain. V was cut by 3 bases and J by 0 bases, with 14 bases left in between. CDR1 ENHRY and CDR2 SYGVKD come from the germline V gene. The CDR3 totals 16 residues.

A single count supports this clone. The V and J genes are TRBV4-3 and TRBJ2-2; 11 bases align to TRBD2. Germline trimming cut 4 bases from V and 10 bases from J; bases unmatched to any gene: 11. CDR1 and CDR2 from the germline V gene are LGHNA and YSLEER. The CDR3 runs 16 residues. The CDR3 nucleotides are TGCGCCAGCAGCCTCCAGATAGCGGGGGGGAAGGAGGAGCTGTTTTTT. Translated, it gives CASSLQIAGGKEELFF.

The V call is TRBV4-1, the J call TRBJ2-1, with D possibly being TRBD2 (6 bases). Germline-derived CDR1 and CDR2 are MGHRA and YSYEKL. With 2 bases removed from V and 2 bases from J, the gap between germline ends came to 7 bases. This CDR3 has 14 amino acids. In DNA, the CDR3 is TGCGCCAGCAGCCAAAGGACTACCTACAATGAGCAGTTCTTC. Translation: CASSQRTTYNEQFF.

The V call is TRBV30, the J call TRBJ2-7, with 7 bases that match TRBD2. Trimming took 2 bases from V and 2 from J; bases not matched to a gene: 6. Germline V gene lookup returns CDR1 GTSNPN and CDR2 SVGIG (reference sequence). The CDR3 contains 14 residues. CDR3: CAWSSVGRAYEQYF. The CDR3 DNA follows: TGTGCCTGGAGTTCCGTGGGGAGGGCCTACGAGCAGTACTTC.

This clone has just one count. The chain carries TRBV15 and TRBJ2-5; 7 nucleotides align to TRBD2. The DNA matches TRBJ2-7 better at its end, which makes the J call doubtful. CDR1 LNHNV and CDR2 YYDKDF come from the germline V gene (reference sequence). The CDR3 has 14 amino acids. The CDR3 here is CATSRDRGGGEQYF. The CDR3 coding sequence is TGTGCCACCAGCAGAGATCGCGGCGGGGGCGAGCAGTACTTC.

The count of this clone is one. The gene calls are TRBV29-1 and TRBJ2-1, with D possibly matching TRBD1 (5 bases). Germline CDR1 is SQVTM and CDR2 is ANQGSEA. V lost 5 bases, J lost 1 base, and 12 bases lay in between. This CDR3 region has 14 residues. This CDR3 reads CSVSLGASYNEQFF. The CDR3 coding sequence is TGCAGCGTTAGTCTAGGGGCGTCCTACAATGAGCAGTTCTTC.

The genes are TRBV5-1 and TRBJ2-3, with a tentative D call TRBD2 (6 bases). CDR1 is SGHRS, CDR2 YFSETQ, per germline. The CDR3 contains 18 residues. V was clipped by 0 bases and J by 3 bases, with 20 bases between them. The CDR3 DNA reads TGCGCCAGCAGCTTGGACGCCACTAGCCCGTCTATAACAGATACGCAGTATTTT. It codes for CASSLDATSPSITDTQYF.

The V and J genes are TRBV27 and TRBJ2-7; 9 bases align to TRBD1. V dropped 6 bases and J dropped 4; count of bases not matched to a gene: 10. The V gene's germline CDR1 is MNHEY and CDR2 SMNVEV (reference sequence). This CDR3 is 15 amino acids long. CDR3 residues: CASSFSGTGFYEQYF. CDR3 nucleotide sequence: TGTGCCAGCAGCTTCTCCGGGACAGGGTTTTACGAGCAGTACTTC.

In DNA, the CDR3 is TGTGCCAGCTCACCACCATCAGGGTTGGACACTGAAGCTTTCTTT. Protein product: CASSPPSGLDTEAFF. The rearrangement joins TRBV18 to TRBJ1-1, with TRBD1 as a possible D gene (5 bases). The CDR3 totals 15 residues. V was shortened by 0 bases and J by 3 bases, with 11 bases between the two germline ends. Germline-derived CDR1 and CDR2 are KGHSH and LQKENI.

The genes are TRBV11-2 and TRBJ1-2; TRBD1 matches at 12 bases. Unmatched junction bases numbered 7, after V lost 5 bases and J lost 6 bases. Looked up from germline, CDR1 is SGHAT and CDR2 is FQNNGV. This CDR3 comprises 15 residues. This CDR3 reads CASSISGTGGDGYTF. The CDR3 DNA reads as TGTGCCAGCAGCATCTCCGGGACAGGGGGCGATGGCTACACCTTC.

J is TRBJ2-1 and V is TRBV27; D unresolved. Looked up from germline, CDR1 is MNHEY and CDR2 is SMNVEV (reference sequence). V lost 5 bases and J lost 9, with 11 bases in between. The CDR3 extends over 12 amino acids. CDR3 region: CASSTRVGEQFF. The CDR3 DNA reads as TGTGCCAGCAGTACCCGGGTTGGTGAGCAGTTCTTC.

CDR3 residues: CASSIEGTTYEQYF. The CDR3 coding sequence is TGTGCCAGTAGTATAGAAGGGACTACCTACGAGCAGTACTTC. The genes are TRBV19 and TRBJ2-7, with TRBD2 identical over 7 bases. The V segment lost 0 bases and the J segment 2 bases; nucleotides outside the gene matches: 1. The CDR3 extends over 14 amino acids. Germline V gene sequence: CDR1 LNHDA, CDR2 SQIVND (reference sequence).

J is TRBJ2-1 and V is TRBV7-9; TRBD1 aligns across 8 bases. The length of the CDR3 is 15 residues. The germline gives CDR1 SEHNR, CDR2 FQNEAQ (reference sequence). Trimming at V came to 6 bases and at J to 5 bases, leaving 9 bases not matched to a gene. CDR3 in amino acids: CASRKTDRAHNEQFF. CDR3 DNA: TGTGCCAGCAGAAAAACGGACAGGGCCCACAATGAGCAGTTCTTC.

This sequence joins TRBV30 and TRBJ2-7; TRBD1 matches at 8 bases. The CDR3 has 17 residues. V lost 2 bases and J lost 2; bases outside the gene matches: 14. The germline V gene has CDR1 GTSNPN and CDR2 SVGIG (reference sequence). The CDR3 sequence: CAWSPPPGTGGTYEQYF. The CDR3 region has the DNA TGTGCCTGGAGTCCCCCCCCCGGGACAGGCGGAACCTACGAGCAGTACTTC.

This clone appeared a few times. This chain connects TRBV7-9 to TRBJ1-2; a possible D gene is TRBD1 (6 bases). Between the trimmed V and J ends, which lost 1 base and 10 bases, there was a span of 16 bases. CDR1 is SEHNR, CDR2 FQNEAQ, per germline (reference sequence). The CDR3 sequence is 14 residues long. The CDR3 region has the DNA TGTGCCAGCAGCTTAGACAGGGAAATAGTCTTCTACACCTTC. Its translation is CASSLDREIVFYTF.